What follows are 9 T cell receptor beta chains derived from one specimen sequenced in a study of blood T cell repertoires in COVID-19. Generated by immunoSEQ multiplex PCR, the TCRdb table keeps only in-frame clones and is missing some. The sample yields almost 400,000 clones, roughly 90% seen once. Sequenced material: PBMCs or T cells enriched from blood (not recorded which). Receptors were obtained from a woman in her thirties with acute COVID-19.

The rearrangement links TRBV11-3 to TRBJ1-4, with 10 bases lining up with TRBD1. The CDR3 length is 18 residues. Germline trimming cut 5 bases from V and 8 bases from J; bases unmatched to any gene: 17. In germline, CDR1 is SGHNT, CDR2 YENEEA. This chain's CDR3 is CASSARQGAPFDLEKLFF. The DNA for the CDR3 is TGTGCCAGCAGCGCTCGACAGGGGGCCCCGTTCGATTTAGAAAAACTGTTTTTT.

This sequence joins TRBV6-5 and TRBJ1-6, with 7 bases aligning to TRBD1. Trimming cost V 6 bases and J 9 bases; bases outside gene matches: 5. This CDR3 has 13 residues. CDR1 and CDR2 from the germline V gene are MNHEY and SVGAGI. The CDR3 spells CASSTDRASPLHF. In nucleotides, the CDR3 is TGTGCCAGCAGCACCGACAGGGCTTCACCCCTCCACTTT.

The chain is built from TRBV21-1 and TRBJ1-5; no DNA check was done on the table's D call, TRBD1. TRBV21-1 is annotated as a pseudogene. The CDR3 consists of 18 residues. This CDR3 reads CASSKLDRARDANQPQHF. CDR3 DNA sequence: TGTGCCAGCAGCAAACTGGACAGGGCCCGGGACGCCAATCAGCCCCAGCATTTT.

The DNA for the CDR3 is TGCAGCGTTGAAGGTTTCAGGGATTCGGGTTACACCTTC. As protein: CSVEGFRDSGYTF. The chain has TRBV29-1 and TRBJ1-2, with a possible D match to TRBD1 (5 bases). This CDR3 is 13 amino acids long. Germline V gene data show CDR1 as SQVTM and CDR2 as ANQGSEA. Trimming removed 1 base from V and 11 bases from J, with 17 bases in between.

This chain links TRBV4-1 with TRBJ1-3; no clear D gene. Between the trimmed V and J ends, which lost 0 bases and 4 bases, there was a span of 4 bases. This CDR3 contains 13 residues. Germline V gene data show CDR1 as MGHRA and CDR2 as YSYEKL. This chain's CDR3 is CASSQESGNTIYF. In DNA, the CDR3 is TGCGCCAGCAGCCAAGAGAGCGGAAACACCATATATTTT.

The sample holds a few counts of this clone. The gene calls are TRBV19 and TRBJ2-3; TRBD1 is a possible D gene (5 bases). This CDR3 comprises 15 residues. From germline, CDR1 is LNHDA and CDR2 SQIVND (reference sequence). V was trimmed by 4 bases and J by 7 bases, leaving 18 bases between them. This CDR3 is CASSRGASRQHTQYF. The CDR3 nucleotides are TGTGCCAGTAGTAGGGGCGCCAGCCGACAACATACGCAGTATTTT.

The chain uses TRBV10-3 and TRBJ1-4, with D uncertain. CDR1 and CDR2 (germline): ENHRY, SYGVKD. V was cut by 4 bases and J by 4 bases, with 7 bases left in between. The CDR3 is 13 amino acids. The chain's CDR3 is CAISGGFNEKLFF. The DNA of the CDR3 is TGTGCCATCAGTGGAGGGTTTAATGAAAAACTGTTTTTT.

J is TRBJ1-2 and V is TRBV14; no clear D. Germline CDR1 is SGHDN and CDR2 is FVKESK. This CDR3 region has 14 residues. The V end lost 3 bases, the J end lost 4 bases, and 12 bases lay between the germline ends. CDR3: CASSHPRGGYGYTF. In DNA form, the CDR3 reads TGTGCCAGCAGCCACCCCCGAGGAGGCTATGGCTACACCTTC.

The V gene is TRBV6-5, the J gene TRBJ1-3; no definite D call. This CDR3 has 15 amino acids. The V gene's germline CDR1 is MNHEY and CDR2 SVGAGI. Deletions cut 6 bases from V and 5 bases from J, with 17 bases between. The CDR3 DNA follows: TGTGCCAGCAGGAGAGGTCAGAACGATCGAAACACCATATATTTT. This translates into CASRRGQNDRNTIYF.